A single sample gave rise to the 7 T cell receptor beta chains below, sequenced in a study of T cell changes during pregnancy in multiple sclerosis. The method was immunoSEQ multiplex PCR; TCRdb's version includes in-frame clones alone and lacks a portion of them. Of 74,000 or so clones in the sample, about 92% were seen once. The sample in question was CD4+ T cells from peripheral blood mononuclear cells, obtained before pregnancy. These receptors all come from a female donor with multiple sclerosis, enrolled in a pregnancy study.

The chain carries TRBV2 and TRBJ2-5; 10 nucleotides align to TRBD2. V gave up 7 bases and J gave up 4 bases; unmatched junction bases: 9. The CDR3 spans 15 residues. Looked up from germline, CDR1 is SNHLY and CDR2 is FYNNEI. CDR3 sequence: CASNSAGGPRETQYF. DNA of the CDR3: TGTGCCAGCAATTCAGCGGGGGGGCCAAGAGAGACCCAGTACTTC.

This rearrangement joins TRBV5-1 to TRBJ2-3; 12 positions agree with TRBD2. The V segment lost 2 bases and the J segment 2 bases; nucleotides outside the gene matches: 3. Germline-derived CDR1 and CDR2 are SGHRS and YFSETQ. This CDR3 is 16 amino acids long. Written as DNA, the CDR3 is TGCGCCAGCAGCTTTACTAGCGGGGGGACCACAGATACGCAGTATTTT. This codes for CASSFTSGGTTDTQYF.

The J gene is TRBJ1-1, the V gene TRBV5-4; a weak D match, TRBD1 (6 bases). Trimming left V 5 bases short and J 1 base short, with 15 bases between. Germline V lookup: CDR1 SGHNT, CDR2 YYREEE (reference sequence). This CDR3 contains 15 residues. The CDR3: CASSSPGRGNTEAFF. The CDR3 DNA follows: TGTGCCAGCAGTTCCCCGGGCAGGGGGAACACTGAAGCTTTCTTT.

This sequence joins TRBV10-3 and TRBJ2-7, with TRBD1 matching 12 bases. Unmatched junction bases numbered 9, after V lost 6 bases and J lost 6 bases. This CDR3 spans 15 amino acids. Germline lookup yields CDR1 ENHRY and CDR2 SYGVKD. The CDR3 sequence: CAIRRDRGRIGEQYF. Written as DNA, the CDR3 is TGTGCCATCAGAAGGGACAGGGGGCGTATTGGCGAGCAGTACTTC.

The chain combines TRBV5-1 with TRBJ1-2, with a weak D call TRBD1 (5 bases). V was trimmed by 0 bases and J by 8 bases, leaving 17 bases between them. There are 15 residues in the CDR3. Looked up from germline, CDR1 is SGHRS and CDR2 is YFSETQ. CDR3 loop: CASSLETGLGPGYTF. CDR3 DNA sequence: TGCGCCAGCAGCTTGGAAACGGGACTGGGTCCCGGCTACACCTTC.

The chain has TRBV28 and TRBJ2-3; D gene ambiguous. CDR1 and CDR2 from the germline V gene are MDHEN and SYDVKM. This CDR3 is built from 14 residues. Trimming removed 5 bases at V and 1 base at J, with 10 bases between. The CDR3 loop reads CASSPLQGTDTQYF. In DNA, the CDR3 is TGTGCCAGCAGTCCTCTCCAGGGCACAGATACGCAGTATTTT.

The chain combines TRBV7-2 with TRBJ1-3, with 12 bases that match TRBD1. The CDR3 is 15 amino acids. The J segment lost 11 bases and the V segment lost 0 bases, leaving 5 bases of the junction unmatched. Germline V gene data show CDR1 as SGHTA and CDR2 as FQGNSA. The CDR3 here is CASSLAGQGAFPIYF. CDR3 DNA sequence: TGTGCCAGCAGCTTAGCGGGACAGGGGGCGTTTCCCATATATTTT.